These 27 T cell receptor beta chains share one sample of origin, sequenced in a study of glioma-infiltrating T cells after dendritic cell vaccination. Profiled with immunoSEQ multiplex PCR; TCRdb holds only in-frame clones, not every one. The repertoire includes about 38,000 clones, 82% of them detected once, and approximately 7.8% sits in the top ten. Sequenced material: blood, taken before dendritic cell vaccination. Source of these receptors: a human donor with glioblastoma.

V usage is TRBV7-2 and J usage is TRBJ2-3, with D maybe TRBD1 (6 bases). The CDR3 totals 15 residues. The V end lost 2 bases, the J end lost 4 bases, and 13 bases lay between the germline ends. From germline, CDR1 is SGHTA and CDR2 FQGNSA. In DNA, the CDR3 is TGTGCCAGCAGCTTAATGAGTACAGGGTCAGATACGCAGTATTTT. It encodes CASSLMSTGSDTQYF.

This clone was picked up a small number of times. The CDR3 sequence is CASTSAGAITSYNEQFF. CDR3 DNA sequence: TGTGCCAGCACGTCAGCGGGGGCCATTACCTCCTACAATGAGCAGTTCTTC. This chain joins TRBV28 and TRBJ2-1; 8 positions agree with TRBD2. CDR3 length: 17 amino acids. The ends lost 7 bases at V and 0 bases at J; junction bases unmatched: 11. Germline values: CDR1 MDHEN, CDR2 SYDVKM.

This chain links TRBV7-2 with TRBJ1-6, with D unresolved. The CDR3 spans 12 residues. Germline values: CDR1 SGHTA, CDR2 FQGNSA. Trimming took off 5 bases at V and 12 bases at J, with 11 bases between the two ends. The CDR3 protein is CASSPRGGPLHF. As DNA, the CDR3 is TGTGCCAGCAGCCCGCGGGGAGGACCCCTCCACTTT.

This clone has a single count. CDR3 nucleotides: TGTGCCAGCAGCTTAGCTGGAGACTTTAGCAATGAGCAGTTCTTC. It yields the protein CASSLAGDFSNEQFF. This sequence joins TRBV7-6 and TRBJ2-1, with D unclear. The CDR3 runs 15 residues. Trimming removed 0 bases at V and 6 bases at J, with 12 bases between. Germline V gives CDR1 SGHVS, CDR2 FNYEAQ. The variable domain in full, with the rest retrieved from reference TRBV7-6 and TRBJ2-1, is GAGVSQSPRYKVTKRGQDVALRCDPISGHVSLYWYRQALGQGPEFLTYFNYEAQQDKSGLPNDRFSAERPEGSISTLTIQRTEQRDSAMYRCASSLAGDFSNEQFFGPGTRLTVL.

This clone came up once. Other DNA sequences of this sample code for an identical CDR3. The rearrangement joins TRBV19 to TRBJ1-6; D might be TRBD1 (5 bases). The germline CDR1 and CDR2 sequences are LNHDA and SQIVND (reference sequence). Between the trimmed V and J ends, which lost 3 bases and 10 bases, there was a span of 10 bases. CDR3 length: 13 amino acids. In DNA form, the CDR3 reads TGTGCCAGTAGTATGCAGGGTGAATCACCCCTCCACTTT. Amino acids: CASSMQGESPLHF.

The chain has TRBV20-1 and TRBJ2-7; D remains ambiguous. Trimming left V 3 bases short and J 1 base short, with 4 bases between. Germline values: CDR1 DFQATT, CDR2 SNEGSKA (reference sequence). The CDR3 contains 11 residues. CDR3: CSASGSYEQYF. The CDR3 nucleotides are TGCAGTGCTAGCGGTTCCTACGAGCAGTACTTC.

In DNA form, the CDR3 reads TGTGCCAGCAGCCAAGATCCCGTGACTGGGGGGATGAGCTTCGGCTACGAGCAGTACTTC. This translates into CASSQDPVTGGMSFGYEQYF. The V call is TRBV4-2, the J call TRBJ2-7, with TRBD2 as a possible D gene (6 bases). V lost 0 bases, J lost 3 bases, and 27 bases lay in between. This CDR3 is built from 20 residues. Germline V gene data show CDR1 as LGHNA and CDR2 as YNFKEQ.

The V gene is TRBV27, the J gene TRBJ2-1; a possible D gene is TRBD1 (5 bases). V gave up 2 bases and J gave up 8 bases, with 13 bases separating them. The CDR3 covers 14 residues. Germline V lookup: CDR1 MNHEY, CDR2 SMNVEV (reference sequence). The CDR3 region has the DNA TGTGCCAGCAGTTTACAGGGAAGGTTTGATGAGCAGTTCTTC. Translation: CASSLQGRFDEQFF.

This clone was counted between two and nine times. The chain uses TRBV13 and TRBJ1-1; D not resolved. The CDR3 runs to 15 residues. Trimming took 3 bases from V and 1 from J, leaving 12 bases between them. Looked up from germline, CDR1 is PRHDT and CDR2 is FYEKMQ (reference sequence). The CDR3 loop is CASSFRSEGNTEAFF. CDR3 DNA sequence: TGTGCCAGCAGCTTCCGATCCGAGGGGAACACTGAAGCTTTCTTT.

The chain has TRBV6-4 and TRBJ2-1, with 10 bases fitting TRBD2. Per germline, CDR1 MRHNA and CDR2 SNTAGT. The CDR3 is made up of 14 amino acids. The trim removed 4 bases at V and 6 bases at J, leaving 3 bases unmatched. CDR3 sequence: CASSGSGGANEQFF. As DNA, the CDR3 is TGTGCCAGCAGTGGAAGCGGGGGGGCCAATGAGCAGTTCTTC.

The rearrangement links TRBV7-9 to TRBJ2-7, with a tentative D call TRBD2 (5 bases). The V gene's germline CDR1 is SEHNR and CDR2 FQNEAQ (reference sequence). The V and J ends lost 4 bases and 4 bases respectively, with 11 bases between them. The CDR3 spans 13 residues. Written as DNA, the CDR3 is TGTGCCAGCAGCTCCGGGGTGGAATACGAGCAGTACTTC. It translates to CASSSGVEYEQYF.

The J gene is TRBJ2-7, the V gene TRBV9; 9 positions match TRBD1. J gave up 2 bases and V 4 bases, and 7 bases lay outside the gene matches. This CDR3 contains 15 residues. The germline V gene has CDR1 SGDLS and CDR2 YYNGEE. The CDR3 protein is CASSPGQGFPYEQYF. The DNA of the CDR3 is TGTGCCAGCAGCCCCGGACAGGGGTTCCCCTACGAGCAGTACTTC.

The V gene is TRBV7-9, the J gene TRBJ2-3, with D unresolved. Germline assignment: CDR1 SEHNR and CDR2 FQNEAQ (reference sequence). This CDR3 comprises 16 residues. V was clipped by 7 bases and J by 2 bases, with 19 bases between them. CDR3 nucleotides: TGTGCCAGCATAGCCCCCCTGGCGCTCGCCACAGATACGCAGTATTTT. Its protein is CASIAPLALATDTQYF.

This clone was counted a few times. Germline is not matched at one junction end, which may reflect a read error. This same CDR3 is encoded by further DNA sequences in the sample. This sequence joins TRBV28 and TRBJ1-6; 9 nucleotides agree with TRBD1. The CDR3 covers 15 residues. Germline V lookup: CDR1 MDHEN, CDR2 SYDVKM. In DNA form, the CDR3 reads TGTGCCAGCAGTAAACAGGGGGCCTATAATTCCCCCCTCCACTTT. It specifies CASSKQGAYNSPLHF.

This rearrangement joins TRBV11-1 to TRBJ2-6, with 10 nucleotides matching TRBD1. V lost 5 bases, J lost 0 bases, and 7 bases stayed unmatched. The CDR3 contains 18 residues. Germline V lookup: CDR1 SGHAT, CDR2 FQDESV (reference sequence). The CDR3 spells CASSRDRGGLSGANVLTF. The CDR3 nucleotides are TGTGCCAGCAGCAGGGACAGGGGCGGCCTCTCTGGGGCCAACGTCCTGACTTTC. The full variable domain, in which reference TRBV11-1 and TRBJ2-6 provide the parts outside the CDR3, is EAEVAQSPRYKITEKSQAVAFWCDPISGHATLYWYRQILGQGPELLVQFQDESVVDDSQLPKDRFSAERLKGVDSTLKIQPAELGDSAMYLCASSRDRGGLSGANVLTFGAGSRLTVL.

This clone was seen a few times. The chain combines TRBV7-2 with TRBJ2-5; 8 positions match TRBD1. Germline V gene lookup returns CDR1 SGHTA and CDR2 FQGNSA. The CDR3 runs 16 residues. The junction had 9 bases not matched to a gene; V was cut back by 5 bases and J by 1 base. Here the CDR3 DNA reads TGTGCCAGCAGCCCAGGGGGCGGGGCCCTCCAAGAGACCCAGTACTTC. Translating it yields CASSPGGGALQETQYF.

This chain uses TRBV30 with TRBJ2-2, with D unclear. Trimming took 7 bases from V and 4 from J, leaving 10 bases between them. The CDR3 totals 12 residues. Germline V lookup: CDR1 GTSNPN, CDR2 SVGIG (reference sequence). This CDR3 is CASLTSTGELFF. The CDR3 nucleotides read TGTGCCTCTTTGACTTCCACCGGGGAGCTGTTTTTT.

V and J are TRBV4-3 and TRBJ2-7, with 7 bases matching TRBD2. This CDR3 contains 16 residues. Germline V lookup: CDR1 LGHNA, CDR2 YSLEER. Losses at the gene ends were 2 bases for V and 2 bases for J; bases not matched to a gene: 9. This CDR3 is CASSQIRGGDAYEQYF. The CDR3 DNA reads TGCGCCAGCAGCCAAATTCGCGGGGGAGACGCCTACGAGCAGTACTTC.

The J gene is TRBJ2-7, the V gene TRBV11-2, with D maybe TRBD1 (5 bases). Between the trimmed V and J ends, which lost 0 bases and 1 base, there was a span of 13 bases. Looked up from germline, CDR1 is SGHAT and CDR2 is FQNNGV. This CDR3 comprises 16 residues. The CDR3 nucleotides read TGTGCCAGCAGCTTAGACCTGACCTCAGGGTCCTACGAGCAGTACTTC. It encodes CASSLDLTSGSYEQYF. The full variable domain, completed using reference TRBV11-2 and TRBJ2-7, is EAGVAQSPRYKIIEKRQSVAFWCNPISGHATLYWYQQILGQGPKLLIQFQNNGVVDDSQLPKDRFSAERLKGVDSTLKIQPAKLEDSAVYLCASSLDLTSGSYEQYFGPGTRLTVT.

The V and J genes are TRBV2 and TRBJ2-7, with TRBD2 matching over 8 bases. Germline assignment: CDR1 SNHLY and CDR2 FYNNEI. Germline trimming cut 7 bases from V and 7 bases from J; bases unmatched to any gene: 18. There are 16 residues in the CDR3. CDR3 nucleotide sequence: TGTGCCAGCATCGAGATAAAGCGGGGGCTAGAGTGGGAGCAGTACTTC. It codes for CASIEIKRGLEWEQYF.

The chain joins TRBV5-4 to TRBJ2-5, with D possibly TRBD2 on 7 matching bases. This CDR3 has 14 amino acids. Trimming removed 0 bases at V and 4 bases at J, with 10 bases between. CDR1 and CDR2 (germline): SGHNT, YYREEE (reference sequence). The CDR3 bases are TGTGCCAGCAGCTTGGTGGGGGGGGCAGAGACCCAGTACTTC. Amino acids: CASSLVGGAETQYF.

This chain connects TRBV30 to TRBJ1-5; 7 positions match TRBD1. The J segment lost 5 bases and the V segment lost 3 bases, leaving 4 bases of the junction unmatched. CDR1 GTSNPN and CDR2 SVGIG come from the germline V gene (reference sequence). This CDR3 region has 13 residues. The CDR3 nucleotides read TGTGCCTGGAGCCTTACAGGGGATCAGCCCCAGCATTTT. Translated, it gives CAWSLTGDQPQHF. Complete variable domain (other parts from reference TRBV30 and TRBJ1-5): SQTIHQWPATLVQPVGSPLSLECTVEGTSNPNLYWYRQAAGRGLQLLFYSVGIGQISSEVPQNLSASRPQDRQFILSSKKLLLSDSGFYLCAWSLTGDQPQHFGDGTRLSIL.

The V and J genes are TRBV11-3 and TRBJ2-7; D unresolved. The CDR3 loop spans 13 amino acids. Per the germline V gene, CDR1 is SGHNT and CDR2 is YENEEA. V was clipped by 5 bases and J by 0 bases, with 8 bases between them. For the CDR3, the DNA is TGTGCCAGCAGCCCAGTCTCCTCCTACGAGCAGTACTTC. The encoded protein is CASSPVSSYEQYF.

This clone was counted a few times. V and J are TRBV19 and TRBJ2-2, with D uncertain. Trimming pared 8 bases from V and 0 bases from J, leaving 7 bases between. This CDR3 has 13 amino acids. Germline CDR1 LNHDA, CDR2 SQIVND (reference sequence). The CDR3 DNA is TGTGCCAGTGGAGCAGCGAACACCGGGGAGCTGTTTTTT. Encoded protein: CASGAANTGELFF.

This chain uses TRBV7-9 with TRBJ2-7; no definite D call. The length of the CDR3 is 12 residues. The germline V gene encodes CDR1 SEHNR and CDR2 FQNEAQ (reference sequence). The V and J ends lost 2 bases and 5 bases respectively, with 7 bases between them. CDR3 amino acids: CASSLLADEQYF. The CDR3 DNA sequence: TGTGCCAGCAGCTTACTCGCGGACGAGCAGTACTTC.

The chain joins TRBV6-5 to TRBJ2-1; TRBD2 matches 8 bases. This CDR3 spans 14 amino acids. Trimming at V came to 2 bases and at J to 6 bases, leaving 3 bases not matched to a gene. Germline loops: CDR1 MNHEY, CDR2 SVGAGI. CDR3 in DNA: TGTGCCAGCAGTTACGGGACTAGACTCAATGAGCAGTTCTTC. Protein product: CASSYGTRLNEQFF.

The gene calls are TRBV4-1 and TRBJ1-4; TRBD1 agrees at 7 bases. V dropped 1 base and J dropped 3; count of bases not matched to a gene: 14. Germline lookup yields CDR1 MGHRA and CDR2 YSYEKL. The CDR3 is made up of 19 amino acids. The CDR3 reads CASSQGGGEGVGANEKLFF. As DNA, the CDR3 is TGCGCCAGCAGCCAAGGAGGGGGCGAGGGGGTAGGCGCTAATGAAAAACTGTTTTTT.